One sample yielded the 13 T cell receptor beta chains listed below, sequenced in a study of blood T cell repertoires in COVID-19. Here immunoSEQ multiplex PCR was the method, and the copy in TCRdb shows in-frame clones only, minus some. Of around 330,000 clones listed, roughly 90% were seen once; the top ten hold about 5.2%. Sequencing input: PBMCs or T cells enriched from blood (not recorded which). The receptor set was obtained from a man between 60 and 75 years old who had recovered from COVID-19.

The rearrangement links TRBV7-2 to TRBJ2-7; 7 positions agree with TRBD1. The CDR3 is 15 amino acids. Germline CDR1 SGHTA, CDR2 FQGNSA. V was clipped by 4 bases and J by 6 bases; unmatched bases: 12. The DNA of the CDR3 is TGTGCCAGCAGCTCAGGACAGGCCCCGACGGCCGAGCAGTACTTC. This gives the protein CASSSGQAPTAEQYF.

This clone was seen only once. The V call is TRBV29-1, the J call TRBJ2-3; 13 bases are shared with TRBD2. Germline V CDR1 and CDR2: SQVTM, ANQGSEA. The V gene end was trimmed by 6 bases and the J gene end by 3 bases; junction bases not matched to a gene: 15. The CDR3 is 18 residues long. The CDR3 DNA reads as TGCAGCGTCGCGCAACTAGCGGGAGGGCCCTCGGGAACAGATACGCAGTATTTT. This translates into CSVAQLAGGPSGTDTQYF.

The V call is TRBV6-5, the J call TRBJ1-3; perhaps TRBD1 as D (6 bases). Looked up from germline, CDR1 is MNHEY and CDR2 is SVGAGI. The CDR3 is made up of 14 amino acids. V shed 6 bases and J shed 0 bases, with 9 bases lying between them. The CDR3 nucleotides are TGTGCCAGCAGCCGGACAGACTCTGGAAACACCATATATTTT. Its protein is CASSRTDSGNTIYF.

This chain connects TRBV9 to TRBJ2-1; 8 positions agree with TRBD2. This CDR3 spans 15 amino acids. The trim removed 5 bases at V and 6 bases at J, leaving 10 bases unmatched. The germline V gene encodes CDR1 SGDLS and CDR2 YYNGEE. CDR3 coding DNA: TGTGCCAGCAGTATTAGCGGGACATCGTTCAATGAGCAGTTCTTC. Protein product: CASSISGTSFNEQFF. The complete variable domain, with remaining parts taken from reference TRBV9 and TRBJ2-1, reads DSGVTQTPKHLITATGQRVTLRCSPRSGDLSVYWYQQSLDQGLQFLIQYYNGEERAKGNILERFSAQQFPDLHSELNLSSLELGDSALYFCASSISGTSFNEQFFGPGTRLTVL.

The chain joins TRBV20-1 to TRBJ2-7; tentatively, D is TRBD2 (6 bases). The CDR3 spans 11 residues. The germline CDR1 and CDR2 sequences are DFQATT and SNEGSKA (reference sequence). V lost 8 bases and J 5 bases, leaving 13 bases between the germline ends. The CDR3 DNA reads TGCAGTTCCCGGGAGTTCGACGAGCAGTACTTC. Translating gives CSSREFDEQYF.

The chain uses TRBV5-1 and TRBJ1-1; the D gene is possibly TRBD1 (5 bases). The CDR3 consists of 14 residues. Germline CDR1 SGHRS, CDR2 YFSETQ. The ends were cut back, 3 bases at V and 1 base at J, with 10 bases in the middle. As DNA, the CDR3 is TGCGCCAGCAGCTACACGGACAAGAACACTGAAGCTTTCTTT. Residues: CASSYTDKNTEAFF.

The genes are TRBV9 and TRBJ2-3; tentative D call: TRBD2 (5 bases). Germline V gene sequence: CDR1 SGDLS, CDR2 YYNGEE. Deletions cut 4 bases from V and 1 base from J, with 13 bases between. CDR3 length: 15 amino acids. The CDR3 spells CASSPLGAGTDTQYF. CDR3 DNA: TGTGCCAGCAGCCCCCTCGGAGCGGGCACAGATACGCAGTATTTT. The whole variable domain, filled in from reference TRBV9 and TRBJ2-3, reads DSGVTQTPKHLITATGQRVTLRCSPRSGDLSVYWYQQSLDQGLQFLIQYYNGEERAKGNILERFSAQQFPDLHSELNLSSLELGDSALYFCASSPLGAGTDTQYFGPGTRLTVL.

The CDR3 is CAWSGRGLSKNIQYF. The CDR3 region has the DNA TGTGCCTGGAGTGGGAGGGGTTTATCCAAAAACATTCAGTACTTC. The chain has TRBV30 and TRBJ2-4, with D possibly TRBD2 on 6 matching bases. CDR3 size: 15 residues. Trimming cost V 1 base and J 2 bases, with 12 bases left between them. The germline V gene encodes CDR1 GTSNPN and CDR2 SVGIG (reference sequence).

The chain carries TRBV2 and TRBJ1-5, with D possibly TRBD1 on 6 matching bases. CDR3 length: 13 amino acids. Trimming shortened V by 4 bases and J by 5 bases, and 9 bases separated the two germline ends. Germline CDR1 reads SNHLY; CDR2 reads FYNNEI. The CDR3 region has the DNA TGTGCCAGCAGTGTTGACAGGTATCAGCCCCAGCATTTT. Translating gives CASSVDRYQPQHF.

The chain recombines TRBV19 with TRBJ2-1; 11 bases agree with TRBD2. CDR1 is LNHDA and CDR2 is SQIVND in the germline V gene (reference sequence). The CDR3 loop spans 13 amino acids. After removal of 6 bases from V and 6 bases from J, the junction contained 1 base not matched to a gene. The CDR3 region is CASSLAGGNEQFF. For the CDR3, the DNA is TGTGCCAGTAGCCTAGCGGGAGGCAATGAGCAGTTCTTC.

CDR3 coding DNA: TGTGCCACCAGTGATTTGAGGCAGGGGAAAACTAACTATGGCTACACCTTC. This translates into CATSDLRQGKTNYGYTF. The chain employs TRBV24-1 and TRBJ1-2; tentatively, D is TRBD1 (6 bases). CDR1 KGHDR and CDR2 SFDVKD come from the germline V gene. The ends were cut back, 0 bases at V and 0 bases at J, with 13 bases in the middle. The CDR3 runs 17 residues.

Here the CDR3 DNA reads TGTGCCAGCAGTTCCCCGGGGGGGGCGAACACTGAAGCTTTCTTT. Translated, it gives CASSSPGGANTEAFF. The chain employs TRBV27 and TRBJ1-1, with a weak D call TRBD1 (6 bases). Germline CDR1 and CDR2: MNHEY and SMNVEV (reference sequence). V was cut by 4 bases and J by 1 base, with 13 bases left in between. This CDR3 comprises 15 residues.

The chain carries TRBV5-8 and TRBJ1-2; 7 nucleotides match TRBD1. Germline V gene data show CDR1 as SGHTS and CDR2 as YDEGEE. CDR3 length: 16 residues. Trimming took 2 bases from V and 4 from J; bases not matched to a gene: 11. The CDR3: CASSFMTDRSLYGYTF. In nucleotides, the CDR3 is TGTGCCAGCAGCTTTATGACGGACAGGTCGCTCTATGGCTACACCTTC.